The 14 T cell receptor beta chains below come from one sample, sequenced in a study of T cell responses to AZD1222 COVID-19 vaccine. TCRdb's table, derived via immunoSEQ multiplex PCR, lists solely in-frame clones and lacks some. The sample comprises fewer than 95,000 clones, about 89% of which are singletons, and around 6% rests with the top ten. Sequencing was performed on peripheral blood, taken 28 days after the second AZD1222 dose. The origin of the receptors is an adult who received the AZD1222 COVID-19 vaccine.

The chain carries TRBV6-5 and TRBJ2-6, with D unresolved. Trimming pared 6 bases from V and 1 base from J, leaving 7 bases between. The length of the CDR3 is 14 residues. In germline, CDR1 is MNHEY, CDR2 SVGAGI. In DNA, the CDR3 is TGTGCCAGCAGGCAGCCGTCTGGGGCCAACGTCCTGACTTTC. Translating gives CASRQPSGANVLTF.

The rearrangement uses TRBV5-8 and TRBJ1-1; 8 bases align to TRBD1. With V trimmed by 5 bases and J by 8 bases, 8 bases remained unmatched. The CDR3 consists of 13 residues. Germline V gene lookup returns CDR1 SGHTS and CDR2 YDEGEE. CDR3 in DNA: TGTGCCAGCAGTATAGGACAGGGTCGGGAAGCTTTCTTT. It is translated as CASSIGQGREAFF. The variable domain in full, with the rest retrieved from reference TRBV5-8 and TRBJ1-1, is EAGVTQSPTHLIKTRGQQATLRCSPISGHTSVYWYQQALGLGLQFLLWYDEGEERNRGNFPPRFSGRQFPNYSSELNVNALELEDSALYLCASSIGQGREAFFGQGTRLTVV.

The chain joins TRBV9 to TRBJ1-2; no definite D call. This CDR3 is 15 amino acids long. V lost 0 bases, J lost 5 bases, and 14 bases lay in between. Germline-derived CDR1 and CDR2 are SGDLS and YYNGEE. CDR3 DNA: TGTGCCAGCAGCGTAGAAGGGTCCCCAAGGTATGGCTACACCTTC. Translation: CASSVEGSPRYGYTF.

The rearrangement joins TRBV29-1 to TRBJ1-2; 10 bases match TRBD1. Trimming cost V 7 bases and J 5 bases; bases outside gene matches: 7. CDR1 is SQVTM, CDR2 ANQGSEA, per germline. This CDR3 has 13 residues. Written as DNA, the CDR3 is TGCAGCGCAAACCCGGGACAGGGGTATGGCTACACCTTC. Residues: CSANPGQGYGYTF.

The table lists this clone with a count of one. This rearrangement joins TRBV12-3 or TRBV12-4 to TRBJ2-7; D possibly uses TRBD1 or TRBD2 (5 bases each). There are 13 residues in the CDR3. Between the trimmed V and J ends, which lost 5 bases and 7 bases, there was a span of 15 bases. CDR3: CASSAGTPGEQYF. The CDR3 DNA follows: TGTGCCAGCAGTGCCGGGACGCCCGGGGAGCAGTACTTC.

As DNA, the CDR3 is TGCGCCAGCAGCAGCAGGGGTAGCACTGAAGCTTTCTTT. This sequence encodes CASSSRGSTEAFF. This chain joins TRBV5-1 and TRBJ1-1, with a tentative D call TRBD1 (6 bases). Trimming took 4 bases from V and 4 from J, leaving 11 bases between them. The germline V gene encodes CDR1 SGHRS and CDR2 YFSETQ. This CDR3 region has 13 residues.

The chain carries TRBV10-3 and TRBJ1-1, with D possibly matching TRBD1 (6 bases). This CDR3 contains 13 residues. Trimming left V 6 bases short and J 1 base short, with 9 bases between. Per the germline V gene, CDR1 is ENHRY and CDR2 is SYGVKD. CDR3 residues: CAIRGHANTEAFF. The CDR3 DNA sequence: TGTGCCATCAGGGGACATGCGAACACTGAAGCTTTCTTT.

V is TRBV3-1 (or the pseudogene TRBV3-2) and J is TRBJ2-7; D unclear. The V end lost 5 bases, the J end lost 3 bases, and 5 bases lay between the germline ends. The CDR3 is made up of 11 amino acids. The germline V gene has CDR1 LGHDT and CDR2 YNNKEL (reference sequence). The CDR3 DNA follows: TGTGCCAGCAGCTTACGCTACGAGCAGTACTTC. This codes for CASSLRYEQYF.

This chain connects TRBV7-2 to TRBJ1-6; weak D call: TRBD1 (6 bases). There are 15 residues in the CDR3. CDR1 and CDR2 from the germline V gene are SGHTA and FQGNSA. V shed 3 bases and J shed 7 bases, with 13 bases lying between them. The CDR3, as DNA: TGTGCCAGCAGCTTGGGAGGGGGGGCAAATTCACCCCTCCACTTT. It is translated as CASSLGGGANSPLHF. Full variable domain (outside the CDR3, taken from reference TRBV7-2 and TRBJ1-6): GAGVSQSPSNKVTEKGKDVELRCDPISGHTALYWYRQSLGQGLEFLIYFQGNSAPDKSGLPSDRFSAERTGGSVSTLTIQRTQQEDSAVYLCASSLGGGANSPLHFGNGTRLTVT.

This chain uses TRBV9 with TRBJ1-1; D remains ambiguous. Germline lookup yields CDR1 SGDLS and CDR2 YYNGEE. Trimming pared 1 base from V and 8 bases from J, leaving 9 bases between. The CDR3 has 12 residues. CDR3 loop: CASSVYIGEAFF. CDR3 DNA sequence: TGTGCCAGCAGCGTATATATCGGGGAAGCTTTCTTT.

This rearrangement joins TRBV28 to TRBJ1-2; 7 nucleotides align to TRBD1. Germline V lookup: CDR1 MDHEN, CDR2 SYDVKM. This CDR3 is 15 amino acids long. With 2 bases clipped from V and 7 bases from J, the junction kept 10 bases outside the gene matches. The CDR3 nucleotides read TGTGCCAGCAGTTTACTAAGGGAGGGGGCCAGTGGCTACACCTTC. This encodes CASSLLREGASGYTF.

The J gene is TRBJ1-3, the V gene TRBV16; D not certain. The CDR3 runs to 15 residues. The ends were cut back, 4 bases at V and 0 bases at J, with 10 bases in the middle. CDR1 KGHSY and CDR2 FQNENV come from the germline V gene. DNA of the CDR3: TGTGCCAGCAGCCCAGGACGGCCCTCTGGAAACACCATATATTTT. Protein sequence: CASSPGRPSGNTIYF.

The CDR3 region has the DNA TGTGCCAGCAGTTTGCAGGGAATGGACAATCAGCCCCAGCATTTT. It yields the protein CASSLQGMDNQPQHF. This chain uses TRBV28 with TRBJ1-5; D possibly corresponds to TRBD1 (5 bases). CDR1 and CDR2 (germline): MDHEN, SYDVKM. The V end lost 3 bases, the J end lost 3 bases, and 12 bases lay between the germline ends. The CDR3 spans 15 residues.

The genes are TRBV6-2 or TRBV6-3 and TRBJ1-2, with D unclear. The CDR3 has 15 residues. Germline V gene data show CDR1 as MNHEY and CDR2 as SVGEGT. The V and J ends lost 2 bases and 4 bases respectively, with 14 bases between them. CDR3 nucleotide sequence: TGTGCCAGCAGTTACGACGGAACCCGGCCCTATGGCTACACCTTC. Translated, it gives CASSYDGTRPYGYTF.